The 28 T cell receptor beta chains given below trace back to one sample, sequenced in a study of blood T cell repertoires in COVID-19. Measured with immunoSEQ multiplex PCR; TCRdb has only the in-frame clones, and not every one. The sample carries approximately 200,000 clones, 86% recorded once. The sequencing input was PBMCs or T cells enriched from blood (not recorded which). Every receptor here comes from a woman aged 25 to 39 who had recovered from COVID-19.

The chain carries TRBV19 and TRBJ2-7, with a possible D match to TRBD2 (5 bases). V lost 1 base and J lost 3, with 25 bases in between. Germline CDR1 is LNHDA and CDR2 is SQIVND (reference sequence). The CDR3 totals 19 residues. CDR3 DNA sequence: TGTGCCAGTAGTATAGGGAACACCGGGAAGCAAATTTGGGTCTACGAGCAGTACTTC. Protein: CASSIGNTGKQIWVYEQYF.

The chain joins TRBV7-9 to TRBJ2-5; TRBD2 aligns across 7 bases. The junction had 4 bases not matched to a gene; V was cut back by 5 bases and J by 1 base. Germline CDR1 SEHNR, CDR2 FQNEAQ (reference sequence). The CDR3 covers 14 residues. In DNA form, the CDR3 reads TGTGCCAGCAGCCAAACTAGCGCCCAAGAGACCCAGTACTTC. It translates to CASSQTSAQETQYF.

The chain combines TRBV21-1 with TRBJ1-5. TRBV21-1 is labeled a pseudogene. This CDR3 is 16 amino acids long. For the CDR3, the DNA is TGTGCCAGCAGCAAAGGGCGGGACGGGGGAAATCAGCCCCAGCATTTT. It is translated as CASSKGRDGGNQPQHF.

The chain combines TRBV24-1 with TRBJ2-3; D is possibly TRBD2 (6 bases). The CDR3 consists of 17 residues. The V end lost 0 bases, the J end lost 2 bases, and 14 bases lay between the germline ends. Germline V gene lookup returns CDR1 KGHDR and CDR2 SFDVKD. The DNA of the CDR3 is TGTGCCACCAGTGATTTGTTCGGAGGGTTGATCACAGATACGCAGTATTTT. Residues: CATSDLFGGLITDTQYF.

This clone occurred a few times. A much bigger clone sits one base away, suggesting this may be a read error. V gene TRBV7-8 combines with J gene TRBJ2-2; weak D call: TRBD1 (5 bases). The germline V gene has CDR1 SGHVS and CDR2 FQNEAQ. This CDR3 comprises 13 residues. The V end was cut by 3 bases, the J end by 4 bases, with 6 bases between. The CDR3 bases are TGTGCCAGCAGCTTGACAGTCACCGGGGAGCTGTTTTTT. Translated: CASSLTVTGELFF.

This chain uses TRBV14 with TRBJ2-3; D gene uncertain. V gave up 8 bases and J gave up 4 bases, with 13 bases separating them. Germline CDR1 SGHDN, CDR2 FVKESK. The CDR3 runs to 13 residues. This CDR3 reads CASSILTADTQYF. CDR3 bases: TGTGCCAGCTCAATACTTACGGCAGATACGCAGTATTTT.

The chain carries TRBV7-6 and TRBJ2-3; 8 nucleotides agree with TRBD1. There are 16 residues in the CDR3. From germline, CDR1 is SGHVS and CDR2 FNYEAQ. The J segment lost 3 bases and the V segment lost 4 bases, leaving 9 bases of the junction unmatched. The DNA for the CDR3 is TGTGCCAGCAGCTCTCGCCGGGGACAGGAGACAGATACGCAGTATTTT. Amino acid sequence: CASSSRRGQETDTQYF. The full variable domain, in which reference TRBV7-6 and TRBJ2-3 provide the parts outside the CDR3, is GAGVSQSPRYKVTKRGQDVALRCDPISGHVSLYWYRQALGQGPEFLTYFNYEAQQDKSGLPNDRFSAERPEGSISTLTIQRTEQRDSAMYRCASSSRRGQETDTQYFGPGTRLTVL.

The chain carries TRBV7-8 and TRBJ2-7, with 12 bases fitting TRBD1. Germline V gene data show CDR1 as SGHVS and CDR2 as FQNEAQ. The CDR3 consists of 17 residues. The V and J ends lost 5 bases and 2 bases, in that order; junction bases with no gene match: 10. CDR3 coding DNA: TGTGCCAGCAGCCCCCGGGACAGGGGGCAAGGAACCTACGAGCAGTACTTC. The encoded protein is CASSPRDRGQGTYEQYF.

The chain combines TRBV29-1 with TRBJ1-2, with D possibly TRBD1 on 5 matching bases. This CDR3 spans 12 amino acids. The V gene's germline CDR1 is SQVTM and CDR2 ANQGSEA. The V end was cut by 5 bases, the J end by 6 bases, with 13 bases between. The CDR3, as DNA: TGCAGCGTTCAAGCAGGAGGGGATGGCTACACCTTC. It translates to CSVQAGGDGYTF.

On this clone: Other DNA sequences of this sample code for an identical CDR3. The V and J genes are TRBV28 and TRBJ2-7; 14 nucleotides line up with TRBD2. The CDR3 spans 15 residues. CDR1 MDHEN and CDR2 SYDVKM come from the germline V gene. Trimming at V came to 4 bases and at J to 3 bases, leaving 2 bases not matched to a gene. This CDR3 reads CASSSGTSGSYEQYF. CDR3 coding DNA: TGTGCCAGCAGTTCCGGGACTAGCGGGAGCTACGAGCAGTACTTC. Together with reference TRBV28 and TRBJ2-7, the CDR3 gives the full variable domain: DVKVTQSSRYLVKRTGEKVFLECVQDMDHENMFWYRQDPGLGLRLIYFSYDVKMKEKGDIPEGYSVSREKKERFSLILESASTNQTSMYLCASSSGTSGSYEQYFGPGTRLTVT.

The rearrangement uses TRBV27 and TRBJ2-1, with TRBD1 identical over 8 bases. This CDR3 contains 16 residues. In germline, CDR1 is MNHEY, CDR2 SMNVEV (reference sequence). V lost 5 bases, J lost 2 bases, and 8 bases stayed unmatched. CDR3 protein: CASSPNAGGAYNEQFF. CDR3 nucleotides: TGTGCCAGCAGTCCAAATGCAGGGGGCGCCTACAATGAGCAGTTCTTC.

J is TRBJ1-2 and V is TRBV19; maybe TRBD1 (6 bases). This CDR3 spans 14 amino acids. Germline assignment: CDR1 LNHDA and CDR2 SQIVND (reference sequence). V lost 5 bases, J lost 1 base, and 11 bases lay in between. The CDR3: CASSSGHLNYGYTF. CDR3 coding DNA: TGTGCCAGTAGTTCGGGACACCTTAACTATGGCTACACCTTC.

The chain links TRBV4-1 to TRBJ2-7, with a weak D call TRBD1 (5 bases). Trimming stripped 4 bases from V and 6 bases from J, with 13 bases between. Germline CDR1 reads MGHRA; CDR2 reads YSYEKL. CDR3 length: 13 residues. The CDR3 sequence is CASSPGVGAEQYF. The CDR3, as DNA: TGCGCCAGCAGCCCAGGCGTTGGGGCCGAGCAGTACTTC.

CDR3 nucleotides: TGTGCCAGCAGCAAAGGGAGGGCCACAGATACGCAGTATTTT. Its translation: CASSKGRATDTQYF. V usage is TRBV11-2 and J usage is TRBJ2-3, with TRBD2 matching over 7 bases. CDR3 length: 14 amino acids. Germline V CDR1 and CDR2: SGHAT, FQNNGV. V was clipped by 5 bases and J by 2 bases; unmatched bases: 4.

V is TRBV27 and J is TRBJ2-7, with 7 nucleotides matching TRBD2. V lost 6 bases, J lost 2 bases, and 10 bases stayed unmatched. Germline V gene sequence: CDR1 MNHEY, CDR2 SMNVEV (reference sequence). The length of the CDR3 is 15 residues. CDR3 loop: CASSPWGGNAYEQYF. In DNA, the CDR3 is TGTGCCAGCAGCCCCTGGGGGGGGAATGCCTACGAGCAGTACTTC.

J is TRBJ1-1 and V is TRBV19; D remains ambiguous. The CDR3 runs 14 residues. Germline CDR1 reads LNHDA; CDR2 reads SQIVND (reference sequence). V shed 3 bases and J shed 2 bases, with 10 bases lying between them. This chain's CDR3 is CASSIGGGNTEAFF. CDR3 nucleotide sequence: TGTGCCAGTAGTATTGGCGGCGGTAACACTGAAGCTTTCTTT.

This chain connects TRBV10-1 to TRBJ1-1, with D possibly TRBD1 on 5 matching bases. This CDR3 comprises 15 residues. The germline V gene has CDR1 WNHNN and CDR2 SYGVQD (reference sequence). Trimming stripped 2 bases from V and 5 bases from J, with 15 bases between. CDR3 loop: CASSERSLGGTEAFF. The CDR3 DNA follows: TGCGCCAGCAGTGAGCGGTCCCTTGGGGGGACTGAAGCTTTCTTT.

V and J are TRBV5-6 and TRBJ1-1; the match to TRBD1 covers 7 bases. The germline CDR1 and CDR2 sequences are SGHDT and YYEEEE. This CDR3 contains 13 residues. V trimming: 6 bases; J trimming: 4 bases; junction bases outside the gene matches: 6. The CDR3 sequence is CASNRQGGTEAFF. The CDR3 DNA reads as TGTGCCAGCAACAGACAGGGAGGCACTGAAGCTTTCTTT. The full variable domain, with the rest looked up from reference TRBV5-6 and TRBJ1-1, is DAGVTQSPTHLIKTRGQQVTLRCSPKSGHDTVSWYQQALGQGPQFIFQYYEEEERQRGNFPDRFSGHQFPNYSSELNVNALLLGDSALYLCASNRQGGTEAFFGQGTRLTVV.

CDR3 residues: CASSAVRLAGGGELFF. The CDR3, as DNA: TGCGCCAGCAGTGCTGTTCGACTAGCGGGTGGCGGGGAGCTGTTTTTT. The chain recombines TRBV10-1 with TRBJ2-2; 10 nucleotides line up with TRBD2. Germline V gene lookup returns CDR1 WNHNN and CDR2 SYGVQD (reference sequence). V dropped 4 bases and J dropped 7; count of bases not matched to a gene: 9. This CDR3 contains 16 residues.

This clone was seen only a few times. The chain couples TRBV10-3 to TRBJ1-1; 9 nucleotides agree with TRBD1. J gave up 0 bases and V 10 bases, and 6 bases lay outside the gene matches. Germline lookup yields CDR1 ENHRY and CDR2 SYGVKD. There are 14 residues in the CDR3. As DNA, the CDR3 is TGTGCCAGCTGGACAGGGGAGCTGAACACTGAAGCTTTCTTT. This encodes CASWTGELNTEAFF.

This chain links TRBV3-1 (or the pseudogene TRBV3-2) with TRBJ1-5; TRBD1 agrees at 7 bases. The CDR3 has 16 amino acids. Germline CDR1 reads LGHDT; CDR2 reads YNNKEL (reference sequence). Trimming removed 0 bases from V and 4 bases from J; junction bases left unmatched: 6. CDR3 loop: CASSQEPPRGNQPQHF. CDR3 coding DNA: TGTGCCAGCAGCCAAGAGCCTCCCAGGGGGAATCAGCCCCAGCATTTT.

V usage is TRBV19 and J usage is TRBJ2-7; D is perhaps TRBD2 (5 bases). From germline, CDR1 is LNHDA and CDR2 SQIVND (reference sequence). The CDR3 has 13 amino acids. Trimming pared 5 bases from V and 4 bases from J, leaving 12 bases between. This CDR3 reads CASSPGPGYEQYF. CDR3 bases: TGTGCCAGTAGTCCGGGTCCGGGGTACGAGCAGTACTTC.

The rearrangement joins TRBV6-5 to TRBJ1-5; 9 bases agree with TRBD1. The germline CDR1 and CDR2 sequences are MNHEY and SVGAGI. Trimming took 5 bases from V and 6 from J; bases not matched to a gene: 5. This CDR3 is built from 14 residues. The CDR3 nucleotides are TGTGCCAGCAGTAGAGGACAGGGGATTCAGCCCCAGCATTTT. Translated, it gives CASSRGQGIQPQHF.

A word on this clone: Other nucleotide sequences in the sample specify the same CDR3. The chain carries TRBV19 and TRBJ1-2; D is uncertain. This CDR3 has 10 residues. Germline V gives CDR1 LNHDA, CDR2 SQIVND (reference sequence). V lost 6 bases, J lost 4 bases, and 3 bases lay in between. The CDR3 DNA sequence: TGTGCCAGTAGCTCCTATGGCTACACCTTC. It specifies CASSSYGYTF.

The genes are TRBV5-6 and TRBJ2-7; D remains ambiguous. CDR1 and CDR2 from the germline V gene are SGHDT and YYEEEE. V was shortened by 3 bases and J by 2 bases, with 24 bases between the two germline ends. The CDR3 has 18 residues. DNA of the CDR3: TGTGCCAGCAGCTATCCTCCGGCCATTGGAGAAAGGACCTACGAGCAGTACTTC. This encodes CASSYPPAIGERTYEQYF.

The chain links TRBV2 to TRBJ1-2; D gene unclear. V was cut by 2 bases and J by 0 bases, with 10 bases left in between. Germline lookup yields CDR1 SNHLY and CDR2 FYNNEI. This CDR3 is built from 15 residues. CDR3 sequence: CASSESRGANYGYTF. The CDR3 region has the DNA TGTGCCAGCAGTGAAAGTCGGGGAGCTAACTATGGCTACACCTTC.

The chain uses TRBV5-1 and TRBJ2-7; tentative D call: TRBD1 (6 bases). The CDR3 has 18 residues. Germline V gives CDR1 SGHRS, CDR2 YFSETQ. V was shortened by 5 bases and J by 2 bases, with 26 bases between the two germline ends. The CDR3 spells CASSFETGPRNHPYEQYF. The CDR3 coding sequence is TGCGCCAGCAGTTTCGAAACAGGGCCCCGAAACCACCCCTACGAGCAGTACTTC. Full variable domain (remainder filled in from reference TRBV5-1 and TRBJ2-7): KAGVTQTPRYLIKTRGQQVTLSCSPISGHRSVSWYQQTPGQGLQFLFEYFSETQRNKGNFPGRFSGRQFSNSRSEMNVSTLELGDSALYLCASSFETGPRNHPYEQYFGPGTRLTVT.

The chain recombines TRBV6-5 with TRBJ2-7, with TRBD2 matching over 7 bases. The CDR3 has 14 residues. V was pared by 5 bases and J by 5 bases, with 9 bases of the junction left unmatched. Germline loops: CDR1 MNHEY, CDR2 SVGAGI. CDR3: CASSNWGGADEQYF. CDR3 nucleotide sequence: TGTGCCAGCAGTAACTGGGGAGGGGCGGACGAGCAGTACTTC.